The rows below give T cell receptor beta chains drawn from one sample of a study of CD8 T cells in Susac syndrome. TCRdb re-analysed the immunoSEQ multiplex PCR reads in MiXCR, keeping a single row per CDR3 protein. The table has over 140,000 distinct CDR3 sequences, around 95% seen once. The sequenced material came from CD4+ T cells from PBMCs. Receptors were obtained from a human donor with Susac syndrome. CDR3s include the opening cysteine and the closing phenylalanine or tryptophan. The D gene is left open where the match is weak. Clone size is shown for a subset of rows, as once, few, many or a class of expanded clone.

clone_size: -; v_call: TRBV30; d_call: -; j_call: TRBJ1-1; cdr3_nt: TGTGCCTGGAGGAAGCTGGGAGGGGTGGTCACTGAAGCTTTCTTT; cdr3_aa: CAWRKLGGVVTEAFF
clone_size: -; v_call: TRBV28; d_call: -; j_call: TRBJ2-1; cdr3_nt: TGTGCCAGCAGCCATCTCGAGGGACGCTTACAGTCCAATGAGCAGTTCTTC; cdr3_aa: CASSHLEGRLQSNEQFF
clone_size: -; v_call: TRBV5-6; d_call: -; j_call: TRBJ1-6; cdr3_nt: TGTGCCAGCAGCCGGGGTGTCCATAATTCACCCCTCCACTTT; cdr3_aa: CASSRGVHNSPLHF
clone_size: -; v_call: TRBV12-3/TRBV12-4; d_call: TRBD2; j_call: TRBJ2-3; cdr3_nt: TGTGCCAGCAGGCCGAGCGGGGGGGCAACAGATACGCAGTATTTT; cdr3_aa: CASRPSGGATDTQYF
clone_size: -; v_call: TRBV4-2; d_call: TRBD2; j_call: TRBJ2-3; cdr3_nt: TGTGCCAGCAGCCAAGGGTCCAGCGGGAGGACAGATACGCAGTATTTT; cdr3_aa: CASSQGSSGRTDTQYF
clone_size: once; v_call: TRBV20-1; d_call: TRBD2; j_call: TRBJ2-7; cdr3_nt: TGCAGTGCTAGAGCTTGGGAGGGCCAACCCTACGAGCAGTACTTC; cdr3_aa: CSARAWEGQPYEQYF
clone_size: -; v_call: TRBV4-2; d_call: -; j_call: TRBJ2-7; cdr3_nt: TGTGCCAGCAGCTATACAGGGGAGGGGTCCGAGCAGTACTTC; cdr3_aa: CASSYTGEGSEQYF
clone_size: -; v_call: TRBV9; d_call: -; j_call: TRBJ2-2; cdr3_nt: TGTGCCAGCAGCGTTGGGGGGCTGGGAACCGGGGAGCTGTTTTTT; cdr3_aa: CASSVGGLGTGELFF
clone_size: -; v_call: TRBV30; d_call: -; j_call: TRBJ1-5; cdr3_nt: TGTGCCTGGAGTCCGAACAGGGTTCAGCCCCAGCATTTT; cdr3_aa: CAWSPNRVQPQHF
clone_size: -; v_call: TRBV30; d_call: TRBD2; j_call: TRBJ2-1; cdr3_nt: TGTGCCTGGAGTGTAAAACTAGCGGGGGGGAAGCAGTTCTTC; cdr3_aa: CAWSVKLAGGKQFF
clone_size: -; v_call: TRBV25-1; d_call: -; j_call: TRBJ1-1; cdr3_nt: TGTGCCAGCAGTGAGACAGGTACTGAAGCTTTCTTT; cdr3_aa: CASSETGTEAFF
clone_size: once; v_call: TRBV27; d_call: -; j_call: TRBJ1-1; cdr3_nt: TGTGCCAGCAGCATGGGACTGGTGAACACTGAAGCTTTCTTT; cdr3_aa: CASSMGLVNTEAFF
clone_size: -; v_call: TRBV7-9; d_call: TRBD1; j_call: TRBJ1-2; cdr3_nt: TGTGCCAGCAGCGCGGTACAGGGGACTGGCTACACCTTC; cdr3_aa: CASSAVQGTGYTF
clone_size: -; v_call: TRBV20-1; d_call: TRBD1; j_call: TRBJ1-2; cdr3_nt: TGCAGTGCCCTAAGACAGGGGGCAGGGTATGGCTACACCTTC; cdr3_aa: CSALRQGAGYGYTF
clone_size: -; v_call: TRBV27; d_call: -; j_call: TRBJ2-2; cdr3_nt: TGTGCCAGCAGTCCCACAATCTTCGCCGGGGAGCTGTTTTTT; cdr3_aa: CASSPTIFAGELFF
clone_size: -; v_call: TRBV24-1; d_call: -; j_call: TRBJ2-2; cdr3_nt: TGTGCCACCAGAGGGACATCCACCGGGGAGCTGTTTTTT; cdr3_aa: CATRGTSTGELFF
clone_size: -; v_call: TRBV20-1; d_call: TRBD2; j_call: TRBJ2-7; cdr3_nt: TGCAGTGCCCCGGGACTAGCGGGGGATTACGAGCAGTACTTC; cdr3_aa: CSAPGLAGDYEQYF
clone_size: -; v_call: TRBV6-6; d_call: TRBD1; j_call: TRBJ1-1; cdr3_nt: TGTGCCAGCAGTTTCCTGGACAGGGGGCGGACTGAAGCTTTCTTT; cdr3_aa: CASSFLDRGRTEAFF
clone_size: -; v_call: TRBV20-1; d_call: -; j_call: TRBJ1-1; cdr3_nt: TGCAGTGCTATGGGAGACACTGAAGCTTTCTTT; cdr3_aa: CSAMGDTEAFF
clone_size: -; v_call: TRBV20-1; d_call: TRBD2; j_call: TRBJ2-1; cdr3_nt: TGCAGTGCTACCACTAGCGGGAGAACGGTCAATGAGCAGTTCTTC; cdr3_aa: CSATTSGRTVNEQFF
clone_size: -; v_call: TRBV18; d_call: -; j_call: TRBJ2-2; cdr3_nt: TGTGCCAGCTCACCCCCCGCGGCAAGGGACACCGGGGAGCTGTTTTTT; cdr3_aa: CASSPPAARDTGELFF
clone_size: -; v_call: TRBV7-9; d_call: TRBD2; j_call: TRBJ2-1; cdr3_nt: TGTGCCAGCAGCCTTGGGAGCGGGGGCTATGAGCAGTTCTTC; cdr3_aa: CASSLGSGGYEQFF
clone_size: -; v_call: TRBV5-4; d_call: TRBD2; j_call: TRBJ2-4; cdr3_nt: TGTGCCAGCGGGACTAGCGATGTTCCGGGCATTCAGTACTTC; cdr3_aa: CASGTSDVPGIQYF
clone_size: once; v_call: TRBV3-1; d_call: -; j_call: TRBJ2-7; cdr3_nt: TGTGCCAGCAGCCGAACCGGGGGGCCCACCTCCGAGCAGTACTTC; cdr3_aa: CASSRTGGPTSEQYF
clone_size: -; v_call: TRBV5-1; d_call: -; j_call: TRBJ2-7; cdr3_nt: TGCGCCAGCAGCTTGGGGCTCGGGGGTGACGAGCAGTACTTC; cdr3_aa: CASSLGLGGDEQYF
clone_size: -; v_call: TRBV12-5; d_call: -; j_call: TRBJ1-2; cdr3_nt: TGTGCTAGTGGTCTCTTCGAGGGGTATGGCTACACCTTC; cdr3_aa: CASGLFEGYGYTF
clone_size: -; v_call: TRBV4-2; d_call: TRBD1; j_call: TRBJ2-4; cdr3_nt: TGTGCCAGCAGCCAGGGTGCCAGGGACAGGGTGGCCAAAAACATTCAGTACTTC; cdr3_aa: CASSQGARDRVAKNIQYF
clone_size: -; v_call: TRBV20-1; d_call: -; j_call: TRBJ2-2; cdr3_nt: TGCAGTGCTAGGAGACAGATCGGGGAGCTGTTTTTT; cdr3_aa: CSARRQIGELFF
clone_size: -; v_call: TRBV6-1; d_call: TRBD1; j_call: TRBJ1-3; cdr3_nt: TGTGCCAGCACCAGACAGGGGCCCCTCTTCGGAAACACCATATATTTT; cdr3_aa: CASTRQGPLFGNTIYF
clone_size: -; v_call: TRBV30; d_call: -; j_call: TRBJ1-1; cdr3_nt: TGTGCCTGGAATCCCCTAAACACTGAAGCTTTCTTT; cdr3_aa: CAWNPLNTEAFF
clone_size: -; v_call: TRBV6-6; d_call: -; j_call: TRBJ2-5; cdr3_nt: TGTGCCAGCACCCATACGCAAGAGACCCAGTACTTC; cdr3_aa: CASTHTQETQYF
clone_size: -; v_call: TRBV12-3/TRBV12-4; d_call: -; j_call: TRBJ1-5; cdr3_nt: TGTGCCAGCAGTTTAGCGCTGGGTGGACAGCCCCAGCATTTT; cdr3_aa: CASSLALGGQPQHF
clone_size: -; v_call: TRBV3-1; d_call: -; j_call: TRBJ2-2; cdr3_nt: TGTGCCAGCAGCCAACCTCCCGGGACACCGAACACCGGGGAGCTGTTTTTT; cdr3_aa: CASSQPPGTPNTGELFF